The T cell receptor (beta chain) under discussion was sequenced for a study of T-cell memory formation after mild COVID-19 (dated by TCRdb to about 2021). Some background on the complete study: TCR sequence clusters from the two donors were largely donor specific. Longitudinal TCRalpha and TCRbeta repertoire sequencing tracked T-cell clones expanding and contracting after mild COVID-19 in two donors. Two young, previously healthy adult volunteers made up the cohort, one male and one female. Results the study describes overall, beyond this receptor: Contracting CD4+ clones appeared mostly in the CM and EM memory subsets, whereas CD8+ clones were enriched in EMRA. Clones that contracted from day 15 to 85 showed balanced CD4/CD8 phenotypes, whereas a second wave of clones that expanded from day 15 to 37 leaned towards CD4+. Some responding clones were detected in pre-infection memory, which suggested that pre-existing cross-reactive memory T cells had joined the SARS-CoV-2 response. The second-wave clones that peaked on day 37 were not confirmed to be SARS-CoV-2 specific. The study included only a couple of mild cases, and larger cohorts that include severe cases with pre-infection samples were judged to be necessary.

The sequencer was an Illumina NovaSeq 6000. TCRalpha and TCRbeta cDNA libraries were constructed by 5'RACE with constant-segment primers, with sample barcodes and unique molecular identifiers being introduced. Trizol reagent was used to extract RNA from every sample. The libraries were amplified in two PCR steps, and the second step added a second sample barcode and Illumina TruSeq adapters. The libraries were sequenced on an Illumina NovaSeq using 2 x 150 bp paired-end reads. The authors' analysis ran thus. The reads were demultiplexed and collapsed into UMI-guided consensus sequences using migec v1.2.7. With mixcr v2.1.11, UMI consensuses were aligned to TRA and TRB V and J templates and assembled into clonotypes. Clonotypes were classified as expanded or contracted when called significant by both edgeR and NoisET, with noise models trained on biological replicates. edgeR calls used a false discovery rate-adjusted p below 0.01 and a log2 fold-change threshold of 1. As an exploratory analysis of dynamics, max-normalized trajectories of the 1000 most abundant clonotypes were examined by PCA with hierarchical clustering. Separately sequenced CD4+ and CD8+ repertoires were used to assign the CD4 or CD8 phenotype of responding clones. The public sequencing data were trimmed at Q25 with fastp and processed into clonotypes with MiXCR by TCRdb, which kept only in-frame beta chains. Under each unique CDR3 protein, matching rows form one entry showing the most common genes and DNA. For this entry, the V and J calls and clone size follow TCRdb and not the study's own pipeline. This sample has tens of thousands of distinct CDR3 sequences in its table, and 10% to 15% of those were observed once. The top ten clones comprise almost 25% of the sample.

The germline V gene specifies SGHRS as CDR1 and YFSETQ as CDR2. The CDR3 numbers 14 residues from cysteine through phenylalanine. The kept DNA is CDR3 alone, 42 bases in frame from the first base. V sheds 0 bases and J sheds 0 bases, leaving 6 bases between their ends. Ficoll-Paque density gradient centrifugation was the method used to isolate PBMCs. This clonotype showed up many times. Which antigen it targets is not known. The record has no base qualities; no much larger clone is one base away. The sequenced sample consisted of PBMCs or a T cell subset sorted from them (not recorded which). In this chain, TRBV5-1 is recombined with TRBJ1-1; D gene: possibly TRBD1, on 5 matching bases. The sequence was obtained from a man younger than 30 who had mild COVID-19 (a few samples of this study predate the infection). The sample titles of this study are shuffled in the database, so cell type and time point are left out; the donor was told from shared clones. The CDR3 sequence is CASSLDRMNTEAFF. In nucleotides, the sequence is TGCGCCAGCAGCTTGGACAGGATGAACACTGAAGCTTTCTTT.